These 30 T cell receptor beta chains were all obtained from the same sample, sequenced in a study of blood T cell repertoires in COVID-19. Using immunoSEQ multiplex PCR, the repertoire was profiled, and TCRdb retains in-frame clones only, with some absent. The sample lists about 310,000 clones; about nine tenths were seen once. Input material: peripheral blood. These receptors were taken from a man aged 50-60 years with active or convalescent COVID-19.

The V call is TRBV19, the J call TRBJ1-6, with 8 positions matching TRBD1. With V trimmed by 3 bases and J by 5 bases, 3 bases remained unmatched. Germline-derived CDR1 and CDR2 are LNHDA and SQIVND (reference sequence). The CDR3 covers 15 residues. CDR3 DNA sequence: TGTGCCAGTAGTATGGACAGGGCGAATAATTCACCCCTCCACTTT. Translated: CASSMDRANNSPLHF.

This chain joins TRBV12-5 and TRBJ1-2; D uncertain. With 3 bases removed from V and 4 bases from J, the gap between germline ends came to 12 bases. The CDR3 spans 14 residues. CDR1 is LGHNT and CDR2 is FRNRAP in the germline V gene. This CDR3 reads CASGLGVVGYGYTF. The CDR3, as DNA: TGTGCTAGTGGTTTAGGAGTAGTAGGCTATGGCTACACCTTC. Complete variable domain (other parts from reference TRBV12-5 and TRBJ1-2): DARVTQTPRHKVTEMGQEVTMRCQPILGHNTVFWYRQTMMQGLELLAYFRNRAPLDDSGMPKDRFSAEMPDATLATLKIQPSEPRDSAVYFCASGLGVVGYGYTFGSGTRLTVV.

The chain combines TRBV7-9 with TRBJ2-3; D possibly corresponds to TRBD2 (6 bases). The CDR3 has 16 residues. The germline gives CDR1 SEHNR, CDR2 FQNEAQ (reference sequence). V lost 5 bases and J 3 bases, leaving 18 bases between the germline ends. In DNA form, the CDR3 reads TGTGCCAGCAGCCAAGGGTGGGGAGGAGGAACAGATACGCAGTATTTT. Translated: CASSQGWGGGTDTQYF.

For this clone: The same CDR3 also results from other DNA sequences found in this sample. V is TRBV18 and J is TRBJ2-5, with D possibly being TRBD1 (6 bases). Trimming pared 3 bases from V and 2 bases from J, leaving 7 bases between. Germline CDR1 and CDR2: KGHSH and LQKENI. The CDR3 covers 13 residues. The CDR3 region is CASSPDRQETQYF. DNA for the CDR3: TGTGCCAGCTCACCGGACAGACAAGAGACCCAGTACTTC. Based on the CDR3 plus reference TRBV18 and TRBJ2-5, the full variable domain is NAGVMQNPRHLVRRRGQEARLRCSPMKGHSHVYWYRQLPEEGLKFMVYLQKENIIDESGMPKERFSAEFPKEGPSILRIQQVVRGDSAAYFCASSPDRQETQYFGPGTRLLVL.

V gene TRBV7-2 combines with J gene TRBJ2-5; 7 bases agree with TRBD1. V gave up 1 base and J gave up 2 bases; unmatched junction bases: 7. The germline V gene encodes CDR1 SGHTA and CDR2 FQGNSA. The CDR3 consists of 16 residues. In DNA, the CDR3 is TGTGCCAGCAGCTTAGGGGGACAGCCTTTACAAGAGACCCAGTACTTC. Its translation is CASSLGGQPLQETQYF.

V and J are TRBV11-2 and TRBJ1-2, with TRBD1 identical over 7 bases. The J segment lost 0 bases and the V segment lost 8 bases, leaving 3 bases of the junction unmatched. Per germline, CDR1 SGHAT and CDR2 FQNNGV. The CDR3 is 13 residues long. CDR3 protein: CASQGQANYGYTF. Here the CDR3 DNA reads TGTGCCAGCCAAGGACAGGCTAACTATGGCTACACCTTC.

J is TRBJ2-7 and V is TRBV7-2; 9 bases line up with TRBD1. CDR1 and CDR2 (germline): SGHTA, FQGNSA. With 5 bases clipped from V and 2 bases from J, the junction kept 4 bases outside the gene matches. The CDR3 is 14 amino acids. This CDR3 is CASSPDRGAYEQYF. The CDR3 DNA sequence: TGTGCCAGCAGCCCGGACAGGGGCGCCTACGAGCAGTACTTC. The full variable domain, its missing parts supplied by reference TRBV7-2 and TRBJ2-7, is GAGVSQSPSNKVTEKGKDVELRCDPISGHTALYWYRQSLGQGLEFLIYFQGNSAPDKSGLPSDRFSAERTGGSVSTLTIQRTQQEDSAVYLCASSPDRGAYEQYFGPGTRLTVT.

This clone has a single count. The V call is TRBV28, the J call TRBJ1-6, with TRBD1 matching 8 bases. The CDR3 length is 15 residues. Unmatched junction bases numbered 11, after V lost 6 bases and J lost 10 bases. Per the germline V gene, CDR1 is MDHEN and CDR2 is SYDVKM. The CDR3 DNA is TGTGCCAGCAGCCCTACGACAGGGGAGGGATCACCCCTCCACTTT. As protein: CASSPTTGEGSPLHF.

The chain combines TRBV27 with TRBJ1-1, with D unclear. V was shortened by 0 bases and J by 3 bases, with 11 bases between the two germline ends. The CDR3 spans 15 residues. Germline values: CDR1 MNHEY, CDR2 SMNVEV (reference sequence). The CDR3 reads CASSLSYRFYTEAFF. The CDR3 nucleotides read TGTGCCAGCAGTTTATCGTACAGATTCTACACTGAAGCTTTCTTT.

The chain uses TRBV28 and TRBJ1-6, with TRBD1 matching 9 bases. Trimming at V came to 4 bases and at J to 9 bases, leaving 13 bases not matched to a gene. The CDR3 contains 17 residues. Germline V gene data show CDR1 as MDHEN and CDR2 as SYDVKM. CDR3 residues: CASSSTGTGFGRSPLHF. The DNA for the CDR3 is TGTGCCAGCAGTTCCACCGGGACAGGGTTTGGCCGTTCACCCCTCCACTTT. The whole variable domain, filled in from reference TRBV28 and TRBJ1-6, reads DVKVTQSSRYLVKRTGEKVFLECVQDMDHENMFWYRQDPGLGLRLIYFSYDVKMKEKGDIPEGYSVSREKKERFSLILESASTNQTSMYLCASSSTGTGFGRSPLHFGNGTRLTVT.

This clone was detected only a few times. The rearrangement joins TRBV28 to TRBJ1-1, with 7 nucleotides matching TRBD1. V lost 5 bases and J lost 8; bases outside the gene matches: 14. CDR1 and CDR2 (germline): MDHEN, SYDVKM. The CDR3 covers 15 residues. CDR3 in amino acids: CASSMAGPGQIEAFF. For the CDR3, the DNA is TGTGCCAGCAGTATGGCAGGCCCGGGACAGATAGAAGCTTTCTTT.

The genes are TRBV2 and TRBJ2-6; perhaps TRBD1 as D (5 bases). The CDR3 sequence is 16 residues long. V dropped 6 bases and J dropped 0 bases, with 12 bases sitting between them. Germline V lookup: CDR1 SNHLY, CDR2 FYNNEI. The CDR3 loop is CASSFGQVSGANVLTF. As DNA, the CDR3 is TGTGCCAGCAGCTTTGGACAAGTCTCTGGGGCCAACGTCCTGACTTTC.

CDR3 sequence: CASSSQGSSGSPLHF. Written as DNA, the CDR3 is TGTGCCAGCAGCTCTCAGGGGAGTTCGGGGTCACCCCTCCACTTT. V usage is TRBV11-2 and J usage is TRBJ1-6; D is possibly TRBD1 (6 bases). V lost 4 bases to trimming and J lost 10 bases, with 17 bases between them. The CDR3 runs 15 residues. From germline, CDR1 is SGHAT and CDR2 FQNNGV.

The chain recombines TRBV7-6 with TRBJ2-1, with 10 nucleotides matching TRBD2. CDR1 and CDR2 from the germline V gene are SGHVS and FNYEAQ. CDR3 length: 17 amino acids. J was trimmed by 7 bases and V by 7 bases; bases with no gene match: 16. The CDR3 DNA reads as TGTGCCAGCATCCCTAACATTCTAGCGGGGGCCGGGAATGAGCAGTTCTTC. Encoded protein: CASIPNILAGAGNEQFF.

This chain links TRBV5-1 with TRBJ2-7, with D uncertain. V was clipped by 5 bases and J by 3 bases, with 15 bases between them. Germline CDR1 and CDR2: SGHRS and YFSETQ. This CDR3 contains 14 residues. The CDR3 sequence is CASRLQVASYEQYF. CDR3 DNA sequence: TGCGCCAGCAGACTCCAGGTGGCGAGCTACGAGCAGTACTTC.

The genes are TRBV4-1 and TRBJ1-6, with 7 bases aligning to TRBD1. V lost 3 bases to trimming and J lost 7 bases; unmatched junction nucleotides: 9. CDR1 is MGHRA, CDR2 YSYEKL, per germline. The CDR3 is 16 amino acids. The CDR3 region is CASSQGQRALNSPLHF. CDR3 nucleotides: TGCGCCAGCAGCCAGGGACAGAGAGCCTTAAATTCACCCCTCCACTTT.

In DNA form, the CDR3 reads TGCGCCAGCAGGTCGGGAGAAAGGGCCGGGGAGCTGTTTTTT. It encodes CASRSGERAGELFF. The chain combines TRBV5-1 with TRBJ2-2; D is perhaps TRBD2 (6 bases). This CDR3 is built from 14 residues. Germline V gene data show CDR1 as SGHRS and CDR2 as YFSETQ. Trimming took off 5 bases at V and 6 bases at J, with 14 bases between the two ends.

The V gene is TRBV5-1, the J gene TRBJ2-2; D possibly corresponds to TRBD2 (5 bases). V was cut by 4 bases and J by 5 bases, with 15 bases left in between. Germline V gene data show CDR1 as SGHRS and CDR2 as YFSETQ. The CDR3 sequence is 15 residues long. Here the CDR3 reads CASSPRGRGTGELFF. CDR3 sequence (DNA): TGCGCCAGCAGCCCCCGCGGGCGTGGTACCGGGGAGCTGTTTTTT.

J is TRBJ2-4 and V is TRBV7-2, with 7 positions matching TRBD1. The V gene's germline CDR1 is SGHTA and CDR2 FQGNSA. The CDR3 length is 15 residues. J was trimmed by 9 bases and V by 0 bases; bases with no gene match: 8. The CDR3: CASSLAGQDWGIQYF. The CDR3 DNA reads as TGTGCCAGCAGCTTAGCAGGACAGGACTGGGGCATTCAGTACTTC.

In its sample, this clone was seen once. The chain uses TRBV28 and TRBJ1-5, with a weak D call TRBD1 (6 bases). This CDR3 is built from 15 residues. Per the germline V gene, CDR1 is MDHEN and CDR2 is SYDVKM. Deletions cut 5 bases from V and 2 bases from J, with 13 bases between. CDR3 sequence reads: CASSPRGKGNQPQHF. In nucleotides, the CDR3 is TGTGCCAGCAGTCCCAGGGGCAAGGGCAATCAGCCCCAGCATTTT. The whole variable domain, filled in from reference TRBV28 and TRBJ1-5, reads DVKVTQSSRYLVKRTGEKVFLECVQDMDHENMFWYRQDPGLGLRLIYFSYDVKMKEKGDIPEGYSVSREKKERFSLILESASTNQTSMYLCASSPRGKGNQPQHFGDGTRLSIL.

On this clone: The sample has other DNA sequences that encode this CDR3 too. The rearrangement joins TRBV24-1 to TRBJ1-1; 7 bases fit TRBD1. The V gene's germline CDR1 is KGHDR and CDR2 SFDVKD. The CDR3 is 15 residues long. V shed 2 bases, J shed 5 bases, and the junction held 7 bases outside the gene matches. CDR3 in DNA: TGTGCCACCAGTGATTCCTCAGGGGGAGATACTGAAGCTTTCTTT. Its protein is CATSDSSGGDTEAFF.

CDR3 amino acids: CASSFNRDSVYYGYTF. The DNA of the CDR3 is TGCGCCAGCAGCTTTAACCGGGACAGTGTCTACTATGGCTACACCTTC. This chain connects TRBV5-1 to TRBJ1-2; 7 positions agree with TRBD1. The germline CDR1 and CDR2 sequences are SGHRS and YFSETQ. After removal of 2 bases from V and 3 bases from J, the junction contained 10 bases not matched to a gene. The CDR3 spans 16 residues.

For this clone: Other DNA sequences of this sample code for an identical CDR3. The chain employs TRBV2 and TRBJ1-5; no firm D call. From germline, CDR1 is SNHLY and CDR2 FYNNEI. V was clipped by 1 base and J by 7 bases, with 8 bases between them. The CDR3 has 13 amino acids. CDR3 sequence (DNA): TGTGCCAGCAGTGAAGGCGGGTACCAGCCCCAGCATTTT. This gives the protein CASSEGGYQPQHF.

The chain recombines TRBV27 with TRBJ2-7, with 8 bases that match TRBD1. V dropped 5 bases and J dropped 3; count of bases not matched to a gene: 3. The length of the CDR3 is 13 residues. The germline V gene encodes CDR1 MNHEY and CDR2 SMNVEV (reference sequence). Written as DNA, the CDR3 is TGTGCCAGCAGTAGAGGACAGGGCTACGAGCAGTACTTC. This translates into CASSRGQGYEQYF.

This clone was observed a single time. V is TRBV11-2 and J is TRBJ2-4; D unclear. This CDR3 is 12 amino acids long. Germline V gene lookup returns CDR1 SGHAT and CDR2 FQNNGV. Trimming took 10 bases from V and 0 from J, leaving 7 bases between them. The CDR3 spells CATSLAKNIQYF. The DNA for the CDR3 is TGTGCCACCTCCTTAGCCAAAAACATTCAGTACTTC.

This chain joins TRBV7-2 and TRBJ1-1; D may be TRBD1 (6 bases). The CDR3 runs to 15 residues. Germline loops: CDR1 SGHTA, CDR2 FQGNSA. V was pared by 2 bases and J by 1 base, with 11 bases between. CDR3 amino acids: CASSLTYRENTEAFF. In nucleotides, the CDR3 is TGTGCCAGCAGCTTAACCTACAGGGAGAACACTGAAGCTTTCTTT.

Only a few counts were recorded for this clone. CDR3 protein: CASNDRTGIENQPQHF. The CDR3 DNA reads TGTGCCAGTAACGACAGGACAGGGATAGAGAATCAGCCCCAGCATTTT. The gene calls are TRBV19 and TRBJ1-5; 8 bases fit TRBD1. The V gene's germline CDR1 is LNHDA and CDR2 SQIVND (reference sequence). The length of the CDR3 is 16 residues. With V trimmed by 7 bases and J by 4 bases, 12 bases remained unmatched.

The V and J genes are TRBV4-1 and TRBJ2-7; 8 bases fit TRBD2. The germline gives CDR1 MGHRA, CDR2 YSYEKL. The CDR3 totals 15 residues. V was pared by 3 bases and J by 5 bases, with 9 bases of the junction left unmatched. DNA for the CDR3: TGCGCCAGCAGCCAGGGACTAGTCGGGCGGGACGAGCAGTACTTC. Translated, it gives CASSQGLVGRDEQYF.

This sequence joins TRBV6-5 and TRBJ1-1, with D maybe TRBD1 (5 bases). CDR3 size: 14 residues. CDR1 MNHEY and CDR2 SVGAGI come from the germline V gene. V lost 1 base to trimming and J lost 1 base, with 7 bases between them. The CDR3 nucleotides are TGTGCCAGCAGTTACTTGGGGGGGAACACTGAAGCTTTCTTT. It is translated as CASSYLGGNTEAFF.

The chain employs TRBV12-5 and TRBJ2-1; 10 bases map to TRBD2. Per germline, CDR1 LGHNT and CDR2 FRNRAP. The CDR3 extends over 16 amino acids. V lost 0 bases, J lost 6 bases, and 5 bases stayed unmatched. CDR3 DNA sequence: TGTGCTAGTGGTTTGGTACTAACTAGCGGGATCAATGAGCAGTTCTTC. Translating it yields CASGLVLTSGINEQFF.